This is a list of T cell receptor beta chains from one sample in a study of Ad26.COV2.S vaccination and SARS-CoV-2 variants. Some clones are missing from TCRdb's copy, which holds only in-frame ones; the method was immunoSEQ multiplex PCR. The sample holds 440,000 or so clones; nearly 90% are singletons and the top ten take roughly 1.7%. The sequences come from peripheral blood, collected in a trial of Ad26.COV2.S vaccine versus placebo. The receptors come from a person aged 18-65 years who received the Ad26.COV2.S COVID-19 vaccine or a placebo. Each CDR3 is given with its conserved first and last residue. D genes are given only for firm matches. Size values are once, few and many counts, or a class for expanded clones, and some rows have none.

V gene	clone size	J gene	CDR3 length	D gene	CDR3 protein	CDR3 DNA
TRBV6-5	-	TRBJ2-1	12	-	CASRIRGDEQFF	TGTGCCAGCAGGATAAGAGGAGATGAGCAGTTCTTC
TRBV5-5	-	TRBJ2-1	15	-	CASSLSGSSYNEQFF	TGTGCCAGCAGCTTGAGCGGAAGCTCCTACAATGAGCAGTTCTTC
TRBV6-2/TRBV6-3	-	TRBJ2-5	14	-	CASSYRRQEGTQYF	TGTGCCAGCAGTTACCGCCGACAGGAGGGGACCCAGTACTTC
TRBV18	-	TRBJ1-6	14	-	CASSQDRDNSPLHF	TGTGCCAGCTCACAGGACAGAGATAATTCACCCCTCCACTTT
TRBV2	-	TRBJ2-1	12	TRBD2	CATKREFDEQFF	TGTGCCACTAAGCGGGAGTTCGATGAGCAGTTCTTC
TRBV9	-	TRBJ2-2	16	TRBD2	CASSDRPGLGPGELFF	TGTGCCAGCAGCGACCGACCGGGACTAGGTCCCGGGGAGCTGTTTTTT
TRBV11-2	-	TRBJ1-1	14	TRBD1	CASRLQGGIAEAFF	TGTGCCAGCAGGTTACAGGGGGGGATCGCTGAAGCTTTCTTT
TRBV6-2/TRBV6-3	-	TRBJ2-3	12	-	CASSYSVGTQYF	TGTGCCAGCAGTTATTCGGTGGGCACGCAGTATTTT
TRBV15	-	TRBJ2-3	14	TRBD1	CATSKPGAGGTQYF	TGTGCCACCAGCAAACCCGGGGCAGGGGGTACGCAGTATTTT
TRBV6-1	-	TRBJ2-3	16	-	CASSEAGSGALDTQYF	TGTGCCAGCAGTGAAGCGGGCTCGGGAGCGCTAGATACGCAGTATTTT
TRBV4-1	-	TRBJ2-7	16	TRBD2	CASSQNRAGESYEQYF	TGCGCCAGCAGCCAAAATCGGGCGGGAGAGTCCTACGAGCAGTACTTC
TRBV3-1/TRBV3-2	-	TRBJ1-2	14	TRBD1	CASSRQGQSYGYTF	TGTGCCAGCAGCAGACAGGGCCAAAGCTATGGCTACACCTTC
TRBV7-8	-	TRBJ1-2	14	-	CASSLGLSAYGYTF	TGTGCCAGCAGCTTAGGTCTGTCAGCCTATGGCTACACCTTC
TRBV7-2	-	TRBJ2-3	19	TRBD2	CASSLLGTASGGGTDTQYF	TGTGCCAGCAGCCTACTAGGAACCGCTAGCGGGGGTGGCACAGATACGCAGTATTTT
TRBV7-2	-	TRBJ2-3	14	-	CASSLVRETDTQYF	TGTGCCAGCAGCTTAGTTCGGGAGACAGATACGCAGTATTTT
TRBV2	-	TRBJ1-1	15	-	CASSETGQSGAEAFF	TGTGCCAGCAGTGAAACCGGACAGTCAGGGGCTGAAGCTTTCTTT
TRBV5-5	-	TRBJ1-1	15	-	CASSLAVVANTEAFF	TGTGCCAGCAGCTTGGCCGTTGTGGCGAACACTGAAGCTTTCTTT
TRBV7-9	-	TRBJ1-1	17	TRBD1	CASSLRRQGASHTEAFF	TGTGCCAGCAGCTTACGGAGGCAGGGGGCTTCCCACACTGAAGCTTTCTTT
TRBV27	-	TRBJ2-7	11	-	CASSFGYEQYF	TGTGCCAGCAGTTTCGGCTACGAGCAGTACTTC
TRBV30	-	TRBJ1-1	12	-	CAWNPGQSVAFF	TGTGCCTGGAATCCCGGACAGAGCGTAGCTTTCTTT
TRBV18	once	TRBJ1-4	15	-	CASSPQAGADEKLFF	TGTGCCAGCTCACCACAAGCAGGGGCGGATGAAAAACTGTTTTTT
TRBV27	-	TRBJ2-7	15	-	CASSLSPQGTYEQYF	TGTGCCAGCAGTTTATCTCCGCAGGGAACCTACGAGCAGTACTTC
TRBV4-1	-	TRBJ1-5	14	-	CASSLGPRGQPQHF	TGCGCCAGCAGCCTAGGACCGCGGGGTCAGCCCCAGCATTTT
TRBV4-3	-	TRBJ2-3	15	TRBD2	CASSQDLAGTDTQYF	TGCGCCAGCAGCCAAGATCTAGCGGGCACAGATACGCAGTATTTT
TRBV10-3	-	TRBJ1-2	14	-	CAISDFSGYSGYTF	TGTGCCATCAGTGATTTTTCGGGGTATAGTGGCTACACCTTC
TRBV14	-	TRBJ2-5	18	TRBD2	CASSQDRGLAGRQETQYF	TGTGCCAGCAGCCAAGATCGGGGACTAGCGGGACGTCAGGAGACCCAGTACTTC
TRBV11-1	-	TRBJ1-1	14	-	CASRITESGAEAFF	TGTGCCAGCAGAATCACAGAGAGCGGGGCTGAAGCTTTCTTT
TRBV27	-	TRBJ2-4	15	-	CASSSQRLAKNIQYF	TGTGCCAGCAGTTCCCAGCGTCTAGCCAAAAACATTCAGTACTTC
TRBV6-5	few	TRBJ2-7	15	-	CASSYSTRGSYEQYF	TGTGCCAGCAGTTACTCGACTCGCGGTTCCTACGAGCAGTACTTC
TRBV5-4	-	TRBJ1-1	14	TRBD1	CASRPGTGTTEAFF	TGTGCCAGCAGGCCCGGGACAGGGACCACTGAAGCTTTCTTT
TRBV24-1	-	TRBJ1-1	14	-	CATSARGHNTEAFF	TGTGCCACCAGTGCTCGGGGACACAACACTGAAGCTTTCTTT
TRBV28	-	TRBJ2-7	14	TRBD1	CAAVPGQGVYEQYF	TGTGCCGCCGTCCCCGGACAGGGGGTCTACGAGCAGTACTTC
TRBV12-3/TRBV12-4	-	TRBJ1-2	13	TRBD1	CASSLRDRAGYTF	TGTGCCAGCAGTTTACGGGACAGGGCTGGCTACACCTTC
TRBV5-1	-	TRBJ2-2	15	-	CASSPGEMDTGELFF	TGCGCCAGCAGCCCCGGGGAGATGGACACCGGGGAGCTGTTTTTT
TRBV28	-	TRBJ1-1	17	-	CASTLRAAQLLNTEAFF	TGTGCCAGCACCCTTCGCGCGGCCCAACTCTTGAACACTGAAGCTTTCTTT
TRBV7-6	-	TRBJ2-1	17	-	CASSSQGSSGPYNEQFF	TGTGCCAGCAGCTCACAGGGGTCTAGCGGGCCGTACAATGAGCAGTTCTTC
TRBV5-1	-	TRBJ1-1	14	TRBD1	CASSLGDRGTEAFF	TGCGCCAGCAGCTTGGGGGACAGGGGGACTGAAGCTTTCTTT
TRBV6-5	-	TRBJ2-3	13	-	CASTAPGADTQYF	TGTGCCAGCACCGCGCCGGGAGCAGATACGCAGTATTTT
TRBV6-2/TRBV6-3	-	TRBJ1-5	15	TRBD1	CASSYGTVMGQPQHF	TGTGCCAGCAGTTACGGGACAGTAATGGGGCAGCCCCAGCATTTT
TRBV6-5	-	TRBJ2-7	13	-	CASKNAQGYEQYF	TGTGCCAGCAAGAACGCCCAGGGCTACGAGCAGTACTTC